The subject of this entry is one T cell receptor beta chain. At least ten counts were recorded for this clonotype. Its antigen remains undetermined. Base qualities were left out, and no much larger clone turns up one base away. Sample treatment or condition, as interpreted from the label and publication: allogeneic hematopoietic cell transplantation with graft depleted of TCRalphabeta T cells and CD19 B cells. The transplant recipients were children given TCRalphabeta/CD19-depleted allogeneic hematopoietic cell grafts. Libraries were constructed by PCR. The data were produced on an Illumina HiSeq 2500. To normalize quantification of the TCRbeta repertoire, the TCR libraries were built with molecular barcoding that relied on unique molecular identifiers. TCRdb handled the public reads itself, with Q25 trimming in fastp and clone calling in MiXCR, and kept productive beta chains. Each CDR3 protein gets just one entry, which takes the most common genes and DNA from the rows behind it. Across this sample there are some 600,000 distinct CDR3 sequences, with 10% to 15% seen only once. The ten top clones hold 2% to 2.5% of the sample.

The data stem from a study of T-cell reconstitution after alpha-beta-depleted transplantation in children listed by TCRdb under 2016. With respect to the entire study: T-cell immune reconstitution after TCRalphabeta/CD19-depleted allogeneic hematopoietic cell transplantation in children was quantitatively tracked in the study by means of TCR repertoire profiling.

Results and caveats for the whole study, not just this receptor: Over the following months the frequencies of hyperexpanded clones went down, and after one year T-cell counts and TCRbeta diversity were mostly credited to newly produced T cells. In some patients, the high TCRbeta diversity seen at day 60 was put down to recipient T cells and intrathymic progenitors that had survived conditioning. About two months after transplant, the apparently early recovery of alphabetaT-cell counts reportedly depended on just several hundred clones that had expanded rapidly and came from non-depleted graft cells.

The CDR3 goes from the cysteine to the phenylalanine over 16 residues. The CDR3 DNA has 48 bases and is translated from base 1. In the germline V gene, CDR1 corresponds to SGHTA and CDR2 to FQGNSA. Deletion took 0 bases off V and 5 bases off J, with a span of 16 bases between the germline ends. The sequences come from PBMCs, mostly from graft donor cells, collected 360 days after TCRalphabeta/CD19-depleted stem cell transplant. This clonotype was sampled from a male patient under 18 who had a stem cell transplant for acute myeloid leukemia, so the T cells may come from the graft donor. The V and J genes are TRBV7-2 and TRBJ2-5; the D segment cannot be called with confidence. The sequenced DNA: TGTGCCAGCAGCTTAGCCCGGGCTGATGGGGTGGAGACCCAGTACTTC. This sequence encodes CASSLARADGVETQYF.